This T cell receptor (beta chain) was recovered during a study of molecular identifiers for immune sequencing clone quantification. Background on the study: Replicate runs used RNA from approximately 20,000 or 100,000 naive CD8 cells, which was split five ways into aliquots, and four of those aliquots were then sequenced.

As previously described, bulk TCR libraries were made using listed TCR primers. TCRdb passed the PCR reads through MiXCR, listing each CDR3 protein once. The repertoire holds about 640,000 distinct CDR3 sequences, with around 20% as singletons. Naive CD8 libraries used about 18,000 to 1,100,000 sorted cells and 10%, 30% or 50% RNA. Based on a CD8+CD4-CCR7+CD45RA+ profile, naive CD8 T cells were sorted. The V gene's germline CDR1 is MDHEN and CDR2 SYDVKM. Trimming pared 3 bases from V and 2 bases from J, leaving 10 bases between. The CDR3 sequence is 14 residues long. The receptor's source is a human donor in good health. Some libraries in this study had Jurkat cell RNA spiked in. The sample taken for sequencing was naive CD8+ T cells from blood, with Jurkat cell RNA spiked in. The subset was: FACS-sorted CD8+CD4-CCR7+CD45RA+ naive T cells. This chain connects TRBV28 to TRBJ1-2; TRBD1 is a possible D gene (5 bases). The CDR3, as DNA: TGTGCCAGCAGTTTTCGGGGCACGAACTATGGCTACACCTTC. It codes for CASSFRGTNYGYTF.